Presented here are 32 T cell receptor beta chains from one specimen sequenced in a study of cytomegalovirus exposure and HLA in healthy donors. Profiled with immunoSEQ multiplex PCR; TCRdb holds only in-frame clones, not every one. The sample has roughly 80,000 clones, approximately 95% seen once. Material: PBMCs. All receptors come from a woman between 18 and 29 years old in good health and CMV-seronegative.

This chain uses TRBV19 with TRBJ2-5, with D tentatively TRBD1 (6 bases). In germline, CDR1 is LNHDA, CDR2 SQIVND (reference sequence). The CDR3 is 13 residues long. Trimming stripped 10 bases from V and 5 bases from J, with 17 bases between. The CDR3 nucleotides read TGTGCCACGGGTATGGGGGCGTGGGAGACCCAGTACTTC. Translation: CATGMGAWETQYF.

The rearrangement joins TRBV14 to TRBJ1-1; D is ambiguous. Trimming removed 0 bases from V and 11 bases from J, with 10 bases in between. This CDR3 spans 12 amino acids. Germline V CDR1 and CDR2: SGHDN, FVKESK. The CDR3 sequence is CASSQDRVGAFF. The CDR3 DNA follows: TGTGCCAGCAGCCAAGATCGGGTCGGGGCTTTCTTT.

This clone was seen repeatedly, ten times or more. The V call is TRBV7-9, the J call TRBJ2-5, with D maybe TRBD1 (5 bases). In germline, CDR1 is SEHNR, CDR2 FQNEAQ (reference sequence). The CDR3 contains 16 residues. The germline V and J ends were trimmed by 3 bases and 5 bases, with 19 bases remaining between them. The CDR3 reads CASSFSGSRPWETQYF. Written as DNA, the CDR3 is TGTGCCAGCAGCTTTTCAGGGTCAAGGCCGTGGGAGACCCAGTACTTC.

This chain uses TRBV28 with TRBJ1-1, with D possibly being TRBD1 (6 bases). The V gene's germline CDR1 is MDHEN and CDR2 SYDVKM. V shed 6 bases and J shed 3 bases, with 14 bases lying between them. The CDR3 contains 14 residues. This CDR3 is CASRQGQGYTEAFF. Written as DNA, the CDR3 is TGTGCCAGCAGGCAGGGGCAGGGGTACACTGAAGCTTTCTTT.

J is TRBJ2-1 and V is TRBV18; the D gene is possibly TRBD1 (6 bases). V lost 2 bases to trimming and J lost 0 bases, with 20 bases between them. This CDR3 region has 19 residues. Germline V CDR1 and CDR2: KGHSH, LQKENI. CDR3 nucleotide sequence: TGTGCCAGCTCACCAGATCGGCAGGGGCCGAGGATCTCCTACAATGAGCAGTTCTTC. This encodes CASSPDRQGPRISYNEQFF.

The chain recombines TRBV29-1 with TRBJ2-5; 7 bases align to TRBD1. This CDR3 comprises 18 residues. Trimming took 1 base from V and 2 from J; bases not matched to a gene: 16. Germline loops: CDR1 SQVTM, CDR2 ANQGSEA. The CDR3 coding sequence is TGCAGCGTTGAAGGAGGGGGCACATTCCCACAGAAGCAAGAGACCCAGTACTTC. Protein: CSVEGGGTFPQKQETQYF.

The V gene is TRBV30, the J gene TRBJ2-1; D call uncertain. CDR1 and CDR2 from the germline V gene are GTSNPN and SVGIG (reference sequence). CDR3 length: 13 amino acids. The V gene lost 5 bases and the J gene lost 3 bases, with 11 bases spanning the gap. This CDR3 is CAWDRGIYNEQFF. CDR3 DNA: TGTGCCTGGGACCGCGGTATCTACAATGAGCAGTTCTTC.

The chain is built from TRBV19 and TRBJ1-1; possibly TRBD1 for D (6 bases). Germline lookup yields CDR1 LNHDA and CDR2 SQIVND (reference sequence). The CDR3 contains 13 residues. Trimming removed 9 bases from V and 2 bases from J, with 13 bases in between. The CDR3 here is CASLQGFNTEAFF. The CDR3, as DNA: TGTGCCAGCCTACAGGGTTTTAACACTGAAGCTTTCTTT.

The V gene is TRBV5-4, the J gene TRBJ2-2, with 10 bases identical to TRBD2. V shed 4 bases and J 2 bases; nucleotides not matched to a gene: 5. The CDR3 contains 16 residues. CDR1 and CDR2 (germline): SGHNT, YYREEE (reference sequence). The CDR3 DNA reads TGTGCCAGCAGCCAAACTAGCGGGATTAACACCGGGGAGCTGTTTTTT. Amino acid sequence: CASSQTSGINTGELFF.

The chain combines TRBV13 with TRBJ2-1, with 16 nucleotides matching TRBD2. CDR1 and CDR2 (germline): PRHDT, FYEKMQ (reference sequence). The CDR3 is made up of 15 amino acids. V shed 4 bases and J 8 bases; nucleotides not matched to a gene: 2. CDR3 residues: CASSSGTSGRDEQFF. The CDR3 nucleotides are TGTGCCAGCAGCTCCGGGACTAGCGGGAGGGATGAGCAGTTCTTC. The variable domain in full, with the rest retrieved from reference TRBV13 and TRBJ2-1, is AAGVIQSPRHLIKEKRETATLKCYPIPRHDTVYWYQQGPGQDPQFLISFYEKMQSDKGSIPDRFSAQQFSDYHSELNMSSLELGDSALYFCASSSGTSGRDEQFFGPGTRLTVL.

V usage is TRBV7-2 and J usage is TRBJ2-3, with a tentative D call TRBD1 (6 bases). Trimming pared 5 bases from V and 2 bases from J, leaving 11 bases between. Germline V gives CDR1 SGHTA, CDR2 FQGNSA. The CDR3 has 14 amino acids. DNA of the CDR3: TGTGCCAGCAGCCTACTGGGGGCCACAGATACGCAGTATTTT. This encodes CASSLLGATDTQYF. Drawing the rest from reference TRBV7-2 and TRBJ2-3, the complete variable domain is GAGVSQSPSNKVTEKGKDVELRCDPISGHTALYWYRQSLGQGLEFLIYFQGNSAPDKSGLPSDRFSAERTGGSVSTLTIQRTQQEDSAVYLCASSLLGATDTQYFGPGTRLTVL.

The V call is TRBV2, the J call TRBJ1-3; a weak D match, TRBD1 (6 bases). CDR1 and CDR2 from the germline V gene are SNHLY and FYNNEI. V lost 7 bases, J lost 4 bases, and 11 bases lay in between. This CDR3 is 13 amino acids long. The CDR3 nucleotides are TGTGCCAGCAAGAGAGGGACAGGAAACACCATATATTTT. Translation: CASKRGTGNTIYF.

CDR3 in DNA: TGCAGCGTTGAAGAGGGTCGGCCGGGAGACTATGGCTACACCTTC. It is translated as CSVEEGRPGDYGYTF. The chain couples TRBV29-1 to TRBJ1-2; D gene ambiguous. Germline CDR1 SQVTM, CDR2 ANQGSEA. The CDR3 has 15 residues. Trimming left V 0 bases short and J 3 bases short, with 14 bases between.

The chain carries TRBV19 and TRBJ2-7; TRBD1 agrees at 7 bases. CDR1 is LNHDA, CDR2 SQIVND, per germline (reference sequence). The V and J ends lost 4 bases and 6 bases, in that order; junction bases with no gene match: 9. The CDR3 has 14 residues. In DNA, the CDR3 is TGTGCCAGTAGTACGGGACAGTCGAGTCTCGAGCAGTACTTC. This codes for CASSTGQSSLEQYF.

The chain uses TRBV11-3 and TRBJ2-3; D possibly corresponds to TRBD2 (6 bases). This CDR3 is 16 amino acids long. From germline, CDR1 is SGHNT and CDR2 YENEEA. V shed 5 bases and J shed 2 bases, with 17 bases lying between them. The CDR3 is CASSPSLATYTDTQYF. CDR3 bases: TGTGCCAGCAGCCCCAGTCTAGCGACGTACACAGATACGCAGTATTTT.

The rearrangement uses TRBV5-4 and TRBJ2-7; D gene uncertain. The CDR3 loop spans 11 amino acids. CDR1 is SGHNT, CDR2 YYREEE, per germline (reference sequence). Trimming shortened V by 1 base and J by 6 bases, and 5 bases separated the two germline ends. The CDR3 coding sequence is TGTGCCAGCAGCTTGAACGGCGAGCAGTACTTC. This gives the protein CASSLNGEQYF.

This clone was picked up a small number of times. The rearrangement joins TRBV5-5 to TRBJ1-4; 7 bases are a match to TRBD1. Germline CDR1 reads SGHKS; CDR2 reads YYEKEE (reference sequence). The CDR3 length is 14 residues. The V segment lost 4 bases and the J segment 8 bases; nucleotides outside the gene matches: 8. CDR3 protein: CASSTGTEYEKLFF. CDR3 coding DNA: TGTGCCAGCAGCACCGGGACAGAGTACGAAAAACTGTTTTTT.

The V and J genes are TRBV6-1 and TRBJ2-7, with 11 bases identical to TRBD1. Unmatched junction bases numbered 1, after V lost 3 bases and J lost 6 bases. Germline V gene sequence: CDR1 MNHNS, CDR2 SASEGT. The CDR3 is 13 amino acids. For the CDR3, the DNA is TGTGCCAGCAGTGAGGGACAGGGGGTCGAGCAGTACTTC. Translated: CASSEGQGVEQYF.

The J gene is TRBJ1-2, the V gene TRBV4-1; unclear D gene. Germline V gene lookup returns CDR1 MGHRA and CDR2 YSYEKL. This CDR3 is 14 amino acids long. V gave up 1 base and J gave up 4 bases, with 10 bases separating them. CDR3 sequence: CASSQVTGSYGYTF. The CDR3 DNA reads as TGCGCCAGCAGCCAAGTGACGGGAAGCTATGGCTACACCTTC.

CDR3 residues: CASRSSGTGGTEAFF. The CDR3 DNA follows: TGTGCCAGCAGATCATCCGGGACAGGGGGCACTGAAGCTTTCTTT. The rearrangement uses TRBV5-4 and TRBJ1-1; 11 bases map to TRBD1. After removal of 5 bases from V and 4 bases from J, the junction contained 7 bases not matched to a gene. Germline CDR1 and CDR2: SGHNT and YYREEE (reference sequence). The CDR3 loop spans 15 amino acids.

This chain links TRBV7-6 with TRBJ2-3; 7 nucleotides agree with TRBD2. In germline, CDR1 is SGHVS, CDR2 FNYEAQ. After removal of 1 base from V and 0 bases from J, the junction contained 10 bases not matched to a gene. CDR3 size: 18 residues. CDR3: CASSLGASGRSSTDTQYF. The CDR3 nucleotides read TGTGCCAGCAGCTTAGGGGCTAGCGGAAGATCTAGCACAGATACGCAGTATTTT.

The chain has TRBV28 and TRBJ2-7; possibly TRBD2 for D (7 bases). V was clipped by 3 bases and J by 0 bases, with 18 bases between them. Germline assignment: CDR1 MDHEN and CDR2 SYDVKM. The CDR3 has 17 amino acids. The DNA for the CDR3 is TGTGCCAGCAGTTTTGGGGGGGCAGGGGCCCTCTCCTACGAGCAGTACTTC. Its protein is CASSFGGAGALSYEQYF.

The chain recombines TRBV5-6 with TRBJ1-4; weak D call: TRBD1 (5 bases). The CDR3 contains 19 residues. The germline CDR1 and CDR2 sequences are SGHDT and YYEEEE. V lost 4 bases and J lost 1, with 23 bases in between. This CDR3 reads CASSGPSRGEWGTNEKLFF. In DNA, the CDR3 is TGTGCCAGCAGCGGCCCCTCCCGGGGGGAGTGGGGAACTAATGAAAAACTGTTTTTT.

This rearrangement joins TRBV4-3 to TRBJ1-2; D remains unclear. Per germline, CDR1 LGHNA and CDR2 YSLEER. The CDR3 loop spans 16 amino acids. The germline V and J ends were trimmed by 0 bases and 8 bases, with 19 bases remaining between them. CDR3 nucleotides: TGCGCCAGCAGCCAAGATCCTATCGACTCTTATAGGGGCTACACCTTC. It yields the protein CASSQDPIDSYRGYTF.

The chain carries TRBV29-1 and TRBJ1-1; 7 positions match TRBD1. J lost 0 bases, V lost 4 bases, and 5 bases had no gene match. This CDR3 is 14 amino acids long. CDR1 and CDR2 (germline): SQVTM, ANQGSEA. The CDR3 DNA sequence: TGCAGCGTTGCAGAGGGGGCTCTGAACACTGAAGCTTTCTTT. This translates into CSVAEGALNTEAFF. The variable domain in full, with the rest retrieved from reference TRBV29-1 and TRBJ1-1, is SAVISQKPSRDICQRGTSLTIQCQVDSQVTMMFWYRQQPGQSLTLIATANQGSEATYESGFVIDKFPISRPNLTFSTLTVSNMSPEDSSIYLCSVAEGALNTEAFFGQGTRLTVV.

This clone was picked up one time. The chain couples TRBV30 to TRBJ2-2; 7 bases map to TRBD1. Germline values: CDR1 GTSNPN, CDR2 SVGIG (reference sequence). The CDR3 totals 15 residues. The junction had 6 bases not matched to a gene; V was cut back by 3 bases and J by 2 bases. The CDR3, as DNA: TGTGCCTGGAGAATGGGGACAGCTAACACCGGGGAGCTGTTTTTT. It translates to CAWRMGTANTGELFF.

The gene calls are TRBV5-1 and TRBJ2-3; 7 bases agree with TRBD1. J lost 3 bases, V lost 6 bases, and 7 bases had no gene match. Germline CDR1 SGHRS, CDR2 YFSETQ. The CDR3 spans 14 residues. The CDR3 bases are TGCGCCAGCATCCGGGACAGTACGACAGATACGCAGTATTTT. It codes for CASIRDSTTDTQYF.

The V gene is TRBV2, the J gene TRBJ2-1; maybe TRBD2 (7 bases). The V gene's germline CDR1 is SNHLY and CDR2 FYNNEI. V shed 6 bases and J shed 4 bases, with 19 bases lying between them. The length of the CDR3 is 16 residues. CDR3 in amino acids: CASSDSGGAGYNEQFF. As DNA, the CDR3 is TGTGCCAGCAGCGACTCTGGGGGGGCAGGTTACAATGAGCAGTTCTTC.

This sequence joins TRBV30 and TRBJ2-3; 7 positions agree with TRBD2. The CDR3 runs to 14 residues. Germline V CDR1 and CDR2: GTSNPN, SVGIG (reference sequence). Trimming removed 8 bases from V and 3 bases from J; junction bases left unmatched: 11. The CDR3 DNA sequence: TGTGCCCAGGCATTGGGCGGGGGAACAGATACGCAGTATTTT. Translation: CAQALGGGTDTQYF.

V gene TRBV27 combines with J gene TRBJ2-7; tentative D call: TRBD1 (6 bases). In germline, CDR1 is MNHEY, CDR2 SMNVEV (reference sequence). Deletions cut 3 bases from V and 3 bases from J, with 15 bases between. This CDR3 spans 15 amino acids. The CDR3 is CASSFADGQIYEQYF. The CDR3, as DNA: TGTGCCAGCAGTTTTGCCGACGGACAGATCTACGAGCAGTACTTC.

The chain has TRBV9 and TRBJ2-5; 10 nucleotides match TRBD2. This CDR3 spans 17 amino acids. Looked up from germline, CDR1 is SGDLS and CDR2 is YYNGEE. Trimming at V came to 0 bases and at J to 4 bases, leaving 9 bases not matched to a gene. The CDR3 reads CASSVGASGSGGETQYF. The DNA for the CDR3 is TGTGCCAGCAGCGTAGGGGCTAGCGGGAGTGGCGGAGAGACCCAGTACTTC.

This chain connects TRBV2 to TRBJ2-2, with 8 bases fitting TRBD1. The germline CDR1 and CDR2 sequences are SNHLY and FYNNEI. V lost 7 bases to trimming and J lost 3 bases; unmatched junction nucleotides: 1. This CDR3 has 13 residues. The CDR3 reads CASMTGDTGELFF. CDR3 DNA: TGTGCCAGCATGACAGGGGACACCGGGGAGCTGTTTTTT.